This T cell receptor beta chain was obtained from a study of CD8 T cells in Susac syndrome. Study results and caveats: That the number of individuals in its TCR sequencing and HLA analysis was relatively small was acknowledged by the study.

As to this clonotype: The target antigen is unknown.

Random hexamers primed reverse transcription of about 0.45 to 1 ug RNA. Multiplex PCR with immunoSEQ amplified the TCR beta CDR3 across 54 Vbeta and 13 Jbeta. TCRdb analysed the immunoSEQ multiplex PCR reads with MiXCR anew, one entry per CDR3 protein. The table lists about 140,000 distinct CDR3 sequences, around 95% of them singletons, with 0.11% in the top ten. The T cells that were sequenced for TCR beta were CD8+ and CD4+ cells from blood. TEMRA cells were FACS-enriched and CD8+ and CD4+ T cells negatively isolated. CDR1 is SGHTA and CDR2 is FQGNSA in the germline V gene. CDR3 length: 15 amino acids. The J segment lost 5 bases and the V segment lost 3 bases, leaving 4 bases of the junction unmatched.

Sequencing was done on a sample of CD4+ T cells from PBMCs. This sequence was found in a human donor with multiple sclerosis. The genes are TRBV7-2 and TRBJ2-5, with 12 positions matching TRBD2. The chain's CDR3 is CASSFLAGGRETQYF. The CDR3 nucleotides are TGTGCCAGCAGCTTCCTAGCGGGGGGGCGTGAGACCCAGTACTTC. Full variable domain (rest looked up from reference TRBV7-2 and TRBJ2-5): GAGVSQSPSNKVTEKGKDVELRCDPISGHTALYWYRQSLGQGLEFLIYFQGNSAPDKSGLPSDRFSAERTGGSVSTLTIQRTQQEDSAVYLCASSFLAGGRETQYFGPGTRLLVL.